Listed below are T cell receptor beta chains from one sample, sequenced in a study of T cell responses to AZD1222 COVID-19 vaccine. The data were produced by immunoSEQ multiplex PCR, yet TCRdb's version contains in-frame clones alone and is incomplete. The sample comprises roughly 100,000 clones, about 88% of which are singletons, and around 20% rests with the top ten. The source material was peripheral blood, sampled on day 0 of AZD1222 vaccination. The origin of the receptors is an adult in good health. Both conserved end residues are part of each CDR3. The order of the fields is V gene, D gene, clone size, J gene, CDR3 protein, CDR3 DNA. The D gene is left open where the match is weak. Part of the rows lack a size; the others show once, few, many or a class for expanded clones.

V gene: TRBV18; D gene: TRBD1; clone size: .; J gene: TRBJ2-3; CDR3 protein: CASSPRGRGGGADTQYF; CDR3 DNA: TGTGCCAGCTCACCCCGTGGGCGAGGGGGCGGCGCAGATACGCAGTATTTT
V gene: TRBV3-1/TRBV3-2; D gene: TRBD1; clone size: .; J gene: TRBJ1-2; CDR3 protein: CASSQDLGTGANYGYTF; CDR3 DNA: TGTGCCAGCAGCCAAGATCTAGGGACAGGCGCCAACTATGGCTACACCTTC
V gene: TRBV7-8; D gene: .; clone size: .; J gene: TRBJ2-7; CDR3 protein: CASSLARVGPGEQYF; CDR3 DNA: TGTGCCAGCAGCTTAGCGAGGGTGGGGCCGGGGGAGCAGTACTTC
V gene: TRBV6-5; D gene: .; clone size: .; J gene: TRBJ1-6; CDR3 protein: CASSVPLSNSPLHF; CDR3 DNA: TGTGCCAGCAGCGTACCCCTCAGTAATTCACCCCTCCACTTT
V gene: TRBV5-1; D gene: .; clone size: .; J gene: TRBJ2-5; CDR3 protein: CASSGAGDPQETQYF; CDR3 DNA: TGCGCCAGCAGCGGCGCAGGGGATCCACAAGAGACCCAGTACTTC
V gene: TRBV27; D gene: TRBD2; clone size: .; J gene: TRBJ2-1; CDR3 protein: CASSLAGGPSYNEQFF; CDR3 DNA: TGTGCCAGCAGTTTAGCGGGGGGCCCCTCCTACAATGAGCAGTTCTTC
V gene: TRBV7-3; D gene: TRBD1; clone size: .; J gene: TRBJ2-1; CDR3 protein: CASSPGTGAYNEQFF; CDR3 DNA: TGTGCCAGCAGTCCCGGGACAGGAGCCTACAATGAGCAGTTCTTC
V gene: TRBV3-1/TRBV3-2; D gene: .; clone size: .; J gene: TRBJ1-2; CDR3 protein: CASSQGGRVGGYTF; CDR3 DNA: TGTGCCAGCAGCCAAGGAGGTAGGGTTGGTGGCTACACCTTC
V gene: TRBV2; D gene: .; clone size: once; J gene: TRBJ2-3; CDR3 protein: CAVTALGDDTQYF; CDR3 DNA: TGTGCCGTTACAGCTCTAGGGGACGATACGCAGTATTTT
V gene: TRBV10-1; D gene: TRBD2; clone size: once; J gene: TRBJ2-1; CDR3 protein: CASSPGLAVNEQFF; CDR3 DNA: TGCGCCAGCAGTCCGGGACTAGCGGTCAATGAGCAGTTCTTC
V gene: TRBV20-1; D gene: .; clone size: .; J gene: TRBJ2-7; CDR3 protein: CSASGGASAFSYEQYF; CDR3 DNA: TGCAGTGCTAGTGGGGGGGCTAGCGCCTTCTCCTACGAGCAGTACTTC
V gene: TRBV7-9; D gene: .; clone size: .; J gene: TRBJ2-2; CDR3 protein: CASSPGLYTGELFF; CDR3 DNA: TGTGCCAGCAGCCCGGGACTGTACACCGGGGAGCTGTTTTTT
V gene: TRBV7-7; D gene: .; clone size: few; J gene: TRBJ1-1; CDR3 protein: CASRKSTGTPNTEAFF; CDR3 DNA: TGTGCTAGCAGGAAATCAACCGGGACACCGAACACTGAAGCTTTCTTT
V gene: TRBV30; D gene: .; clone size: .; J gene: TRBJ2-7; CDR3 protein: CAWRQGYEQYF; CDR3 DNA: TGTGCCTGGAGACAGGGCTACGAGCAGTACTTC
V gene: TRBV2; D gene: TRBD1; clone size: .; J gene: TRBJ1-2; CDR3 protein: CASSQPGQGFGYTF; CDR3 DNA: TGTGCCAGCAGTCAACCGGGACAGGGTTTCGGCTACACCTTC
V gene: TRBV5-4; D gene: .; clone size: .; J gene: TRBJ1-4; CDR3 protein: CASSLATGSNEKLFF; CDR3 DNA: TGTGCCAGCAGCTTGGCCACAGGGAGTAATGAAAAACTGTTTTTT
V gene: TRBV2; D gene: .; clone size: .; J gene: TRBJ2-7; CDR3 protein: CASSGLDSEQYF; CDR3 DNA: TGTGCCAGCAGTGGGCTGGATAGCGAGCAGTACTTC
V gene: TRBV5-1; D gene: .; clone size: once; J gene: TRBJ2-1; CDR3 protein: CASSLDNSYNEQFF; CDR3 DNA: TGCGCCAGCAGCTTGGACAACTCCTACAATGAGCAGTTCTTC
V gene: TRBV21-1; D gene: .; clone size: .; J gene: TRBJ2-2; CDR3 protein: CASLKWGNTGELFF; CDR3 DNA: TGTGCCAGCCTAAAGTGGGGGAACACCGGGGAGCTGTTTTTT
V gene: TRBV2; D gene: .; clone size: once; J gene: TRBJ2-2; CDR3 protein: CASKKTGSTGELFF; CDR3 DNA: TGTGCCAGCAAAAAAACAGGGTCCACCGGGGAGCTGTTTTTT
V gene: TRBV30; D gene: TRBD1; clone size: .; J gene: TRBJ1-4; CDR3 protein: CAWNSGQGGEKLFF; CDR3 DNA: TGTGCCTGGAACTCGGGACAGGGAGGCGAAAAACTGTTTTTT
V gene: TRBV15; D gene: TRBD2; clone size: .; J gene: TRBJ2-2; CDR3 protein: CATSGGGAGELFF; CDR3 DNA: TGTGCCACCAGCGGTGGGGGGGCCGGGGAGCTGTTTTTT
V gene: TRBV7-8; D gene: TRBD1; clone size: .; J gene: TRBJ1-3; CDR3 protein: CASSLQQGLGNTIYF; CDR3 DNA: TGTGCCAGCAGCCTCCAACAGGGGTTGGGAAACACCATATATTTT
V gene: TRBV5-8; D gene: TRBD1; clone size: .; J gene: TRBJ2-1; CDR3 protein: CARWDRDNEQFF; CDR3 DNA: TGTGCCAGATGGGACAGGGACAATGAGCAGTTCTTC
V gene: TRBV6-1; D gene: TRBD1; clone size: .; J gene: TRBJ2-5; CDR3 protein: CASSEATGLRETQYF; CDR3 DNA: TGTGCCAGCAGTGAAGCGACAGGGCTCAGGGAGACCCAGTACTTC
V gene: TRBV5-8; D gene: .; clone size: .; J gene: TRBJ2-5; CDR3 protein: CASSSDLGETQYF; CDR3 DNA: TGTGCCAGCAGCTCGGACTTAGGCGAGACCCAGTACTTC
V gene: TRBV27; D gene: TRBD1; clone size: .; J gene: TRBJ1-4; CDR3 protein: CASSGQGAGEKLFF; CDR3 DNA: TGTGCCAGCAGTGGTCAGGGGGCAGGTGAAAAACTGTTTTTT
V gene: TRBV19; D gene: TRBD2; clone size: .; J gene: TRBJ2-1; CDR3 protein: CASRGWASGYNEQFF; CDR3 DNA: TGTGCCAGTAGAGGGTGGGCTAGCGGTTACAATGAGCAGTTCTTC
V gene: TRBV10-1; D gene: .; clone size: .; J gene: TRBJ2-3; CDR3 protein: CASSESVPGDTQYF; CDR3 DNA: TGCGCCAGCAGTGAGTCGGTCCCCGGGGATACGCAGTATTTT
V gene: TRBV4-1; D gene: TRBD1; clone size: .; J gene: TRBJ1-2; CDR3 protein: CASSQDPGGSNYGYTF; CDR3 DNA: TGCGCCAGCAGCCAAGATCCAGGGGGATCTAACTATGGCTACACCTTC
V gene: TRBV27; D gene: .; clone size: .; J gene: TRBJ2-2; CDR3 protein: CASSGGTGELFF; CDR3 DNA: TGTGCCAGCAGTGGGGGGACCGGGGAGCTGTTTTTT
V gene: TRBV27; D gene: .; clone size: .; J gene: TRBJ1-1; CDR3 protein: CASSFSVGAEAFF; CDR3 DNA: TGTGCCAGCAGTTTCTCTGTGGGCGCTGAAGCTTTCTTT
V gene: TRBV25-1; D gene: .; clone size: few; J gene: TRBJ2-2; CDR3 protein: CASSETPTGELFF; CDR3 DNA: TGTGCCAGCAGTGAGACTCCCACCGGGGAGCTGTTTTTT
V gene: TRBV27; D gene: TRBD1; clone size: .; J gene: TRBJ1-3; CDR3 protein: CASSLTGGSGNTIYF; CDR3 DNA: TGTGCCAGCAGTTTAACAGGGGGCTCTGGAAACACCATATATTTT
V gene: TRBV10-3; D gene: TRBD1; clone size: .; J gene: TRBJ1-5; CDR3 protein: CAIGVRGHDQPQHF; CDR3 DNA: TGTGCCATCGGGGTCAGGGGGCATGATCAGCCCCAGCATTTT
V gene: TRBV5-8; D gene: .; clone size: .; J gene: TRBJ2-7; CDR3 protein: CASSLSGDHSYEQYF; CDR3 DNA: TGTGCCAGCAGCTTGTCGGGGGACCACTCCTACGAGCAGTACTTC
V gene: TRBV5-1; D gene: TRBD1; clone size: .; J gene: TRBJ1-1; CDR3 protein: CASSLGQGLNTEAFF; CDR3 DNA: TGCGCCAGCAGCTTGGGACAGGGGCTGAACACTGAAGCTTTCTTT
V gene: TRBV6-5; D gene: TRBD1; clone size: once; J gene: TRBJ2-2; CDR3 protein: CASSYPTGTGTGELFF; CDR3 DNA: TGTGCCAGCAGTTACCCTACCGGGACAGGCACCGGGGAGCTGTTTTTT
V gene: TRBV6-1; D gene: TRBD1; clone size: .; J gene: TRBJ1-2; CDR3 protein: CASSEAPQGAWGYTF; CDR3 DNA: TGTGCCAGCAGTGAAGCTCCCCAGGGGGCGTGGGGCTACACCTTC
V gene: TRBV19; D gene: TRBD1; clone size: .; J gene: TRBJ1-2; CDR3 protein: CASSIPGTVNYGYTF; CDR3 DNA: TGTGCCAGTAGTATCCCCGGGACAGTTAACTATGGCTACACCTTC
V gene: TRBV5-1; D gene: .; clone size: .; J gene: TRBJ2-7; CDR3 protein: CASSAGQYSYEQYF; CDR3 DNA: TGCGCCAGCAGCGCAGGACAGTACTCCTACGAGCAGTACTTC
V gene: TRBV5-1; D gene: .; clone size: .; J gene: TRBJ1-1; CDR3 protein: CASSLSLQQNTEAFF; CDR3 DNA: TGCGCCAGCAGCTTGTCCCTACAGCAGAACACTGAAGCTTTCTTT
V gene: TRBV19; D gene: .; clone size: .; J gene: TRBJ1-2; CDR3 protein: CASSIRGSNYGYTF; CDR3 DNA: TGTGCCAGTAGTATCCGGGGAAGTAACTATGGCTACACCTTC
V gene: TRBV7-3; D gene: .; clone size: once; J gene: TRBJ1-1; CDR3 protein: CASSEQGEAFF; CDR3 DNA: TGTGCCAGCAGCGAACAGGGTGAAGCTTTCTTT
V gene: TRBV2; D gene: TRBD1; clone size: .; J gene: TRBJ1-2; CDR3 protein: CARLGQTYGYTF; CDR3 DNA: TGTGCCAGACTGGGACAGACATATGGCTACACCTTC
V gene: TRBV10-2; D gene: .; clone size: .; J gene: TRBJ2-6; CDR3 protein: CASSPTKNSGANVLTF; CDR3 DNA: TGCGCCAGCAGTCCGACAAAAAACTCTGGGGCCAACGTCCTGACTTTC
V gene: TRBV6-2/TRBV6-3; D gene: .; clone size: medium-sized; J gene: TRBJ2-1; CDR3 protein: CASSYTTPEQFF; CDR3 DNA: TGTGCCAGCAGTTACACAACTCCAGAGCAGTTCTTC
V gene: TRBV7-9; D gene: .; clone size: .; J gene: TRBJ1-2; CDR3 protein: CASSFESGYTF; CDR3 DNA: TGTGCCAGCAGCTTTGAAAGTGGCTACACCTTC
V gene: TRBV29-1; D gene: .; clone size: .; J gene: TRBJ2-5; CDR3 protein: CSVGETQYF; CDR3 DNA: TGCAGCGTAGGGGAGACCCAGTACTTC
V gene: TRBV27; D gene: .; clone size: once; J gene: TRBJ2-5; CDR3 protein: CASSISGGKTQYF; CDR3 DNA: TGTGCCAGCAGTATTTCCGGGGGTAAGACCCAGTACTTC
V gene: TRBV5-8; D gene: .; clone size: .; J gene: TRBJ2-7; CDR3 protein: CASSLASPLSYEQYF; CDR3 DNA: TGTGCCAGCAGCTTAGCTTCGCCGCTTAGCTACGAGCAGTACTTC
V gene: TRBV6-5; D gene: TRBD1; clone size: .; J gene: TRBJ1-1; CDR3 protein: CASSYSGQGNRAEAFF; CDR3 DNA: TGTGCCAGCAGTTACTCGGGACAGGGGAACCGGGCTGAAGCTTTCTTT
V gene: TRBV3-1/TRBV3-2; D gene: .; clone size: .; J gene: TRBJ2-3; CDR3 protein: CASSQMADTQYF; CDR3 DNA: TGTGCCAGCAGCCAAATGGCCGATACGCAGTATTTT